What follows are 16 T cell receptor beta chains derived from one specimen sequenced in a study of blood T cells in healthy people across ages. The use of a sample-barcoded 5' primer and a J-beta primer mix characterized a second PCR of roughly 7 to 11 cycles. Via MiXCR, TCRdb re-called the 5' RACE reads, giving one row per CDR3 protein. The sample has roughly 790,000 distinct CDR3 sequences, roughly 41% seen once. Input material: blood. The receptors originated from a woman aged 60-75 years in good health.

This clonotype occurred many times. This chain uses TRBV2 with TRBJ2-7; 7 bases line up with TRBD2. The length of the CDR3 is 13 residues. The germline V gene encodes CDR1 SNHLY and CDR2 FYNNEI. V gave up 5 bases and J gave up 9 bases; unmatched junction bases: 10. CDR3 nucleotides: TGTGCCAGCAGTCGGCGGGCGGGGGATCGGCAGTACTTC. Translated, it gives CASSRRAGDRQYF.

This clonotype was counted between two and nine times. The chain combines TRBV6-5 with TRBJ2-1; 7 bases agree with TRBD2. This CDR3 region has 16 residues. In germline, CDR1 is MNHEY, CDR2 SVGAGI. Trimming at V came to 0 bases and at J to 10 bases, leaving 12 bases not matched to a gene. In DNA form, the CDR3 reads TGTGCCAGCAGTTACTCGATTGAGCCCCTAGCGGTAGAGCAGTTCTTC. This sequence encodes CASSYSIEPLAVEQFF.

The rearrangement joins TRBV4-2 to TRBJ2-2; 8 bases are a match to TRBD2. The CDR3 covers 15 residues. In germline, CDR1 is LGHNA, CDR2 YNFKEQ. Germline trimming cut 2 bases from V and 3 bases from J; bases unmatched to any gene: 2. CDR3 loop: CASSQIAGHTGELFF. The CDR3 DNA reads as TGTGCCAGCAGCCAAATAGCGGGGCACACCGGGGAGCTGTTTTTT.

The chain's CDR3 is CASILNSAGELFF. The CDR3 coding sequence is TGTGCCAGCATTCTGAACTCGGCCGGGGAGCTGTTTTTT. The genes are TRBV12-3 or TRBV12-4 and TRBJ2-2; no reliable D call. CDR3 length: 13 residues. Trimming stripped 7 bases from V and 6 bases from J, with 12 bases between.

This clonotype was counted between two and nine times. CDR3 nucleotide sequence: TGTGCCAGCAGTAAGGGACAGGGCAACACTGAAGCTTTCTTT. Translating gives CASSKGQGNTEAFF. The chain joins TRBV6-6 to TRBJ1-1; 9 nucleotides agree with TRBD1. Germline-derived CDR1 and CDR2 are MNHNY and SVGAGI (reference sequence). J was trimmed by 2 bases and V by 5 bases; bases with no gene match: 3. The CDR3 is made up of 14 amino acids.

On this clonotype: Compared with germline, one end of the junction differs, possibly owing to a read error. This sequence joins TRBV7-2 and TRBJ2-7; 10 nucleotides agree with TRBD1. CDR3 length: 14 amino acids. The germline CDR1 and CDR2 sequences are SGHTA and FQGNSA. The CDR3 DNA reads as TGTGCCAGCAGACGTCGACAGGGGGCCTACAAGCAGTACTTC. This gives the protein CASRRRQGAYKQYF.

Notes on this clonotype: A read error may be the cause here, since a much bigger clone is one base away. The V call is TRBV29-1, the J call TRBJ2-7, with D possibly matching TRBD2 (5 bases). The J call may be faulty, since TRBJ2-5 better matches the DNA end. From germline, CDR1 is SQVTM and CDR2 ANQGSEA. This CDR3 contains 12 residues. The CDR3 sequence is CSVAAAEGTQYF. The CDR3 DNA follows: TGCAGCGTTGCAGCGGCTGAAGGGACCCAGTACTTC.

The chain is built from TRBV29-1 and TRBJ2-1, with a possible D match to TRBD2 (5 bases). The J call may be wrong; the DNA end is better matched by TRBJ2-7. Per the germline V gene, CDR1 is SQVTM and CDR2 is ANQGSEA. The CDR3 is 14 residues long. CDR3 nucleotides: TGCAGCGTTAGACTGAGCGGTTCCTACAATGAGCAGTACTTC. Protein: CSVRLSGSYNEQYF.

The chain uses TRBV12-3 or TRBV12-4 and TRBJ2-1; 10 nucleotides agree with TRBD1. With 1 base clipped from V and 4 bases from J, the junction kept 4 bases outside the gene matches. This CDR3 is built from 16 residues. The CDR3 protein is CASSLEGQGLYNEQFF. The DNA for the CDR3 is TGTGCCAGCAGTTTAGAGGGACAGGGGCTGTACAATGAGCAGTTCTTC.

The chain links TRBV5-5 to TRBJ2-7, with TRBD2 identical over 7 bases. The V gene end was trimmed by 4 bases and the J gene end by 0 bases; junction bases not matched to a gene: 7. The CDR3 sequence is 15 residues long. Germline loops: CDR1 SGHKS, CDR2 YYEKEE (reference sequence). Here the CDR3 reads CASSTTSSSSYEQYF. CDR3 DNA sequence: TGTGCCAGCAGCACGACTAGCTCAAGCTCCTACGAGCAGTACTTC. Drawing the rest from reference TRBV5-5 and TRBJ2-7, the complete variable domain is DAGVTQSPTHLIKTRGQQVTLRCSPISGHKSVSWYQQVLGQGPQFIFQYYEKEERGRGNFPDRFSARQFPNYSSELNVNALLLGDSALYLCASSTTSSSSYEQYFGPGTRLTVT.

This chain connects TRBV18 to TRBJ1-2; perhaps TRBD1 as D (5 bases). This CDR3 region has 14 residues. Germline values: CDR1 KGHSH, CDR2 LQKENI. V was shortened by 2 bases and J by 8 bases, with 15 bases between the two germline ends. The CDR3: CASSPSKGQSGYTF. In nucleotides, the CDR3 is TGTGCCAGCTCACCAAGTAAGGGGCAAAGCGGCTACACCTTC.

V is TRBV20-1 and J is TRBJ2-1; 13 nucleotides agree with TRBD2. Germline lookup yields CDR1 DFQATT and CDR2 SNEGSKA (reference sequence). This CDR3 is 15 amino acids long. V trimming: 2 bases; J trimming: 7 bases; junction bases outside the gene matches: 5. The chain's CDR3 is CSARTLAGGWNEQFF. CDR3 sequence (DNA): TGCAGTGCTAGAACACTAGCGGGAGGGTGGAATGAGCAGTTCTTC.

V is TRBV20-1 and J is TRBJ2-1; perhaps TRBD2 as D (5 bases). CDR3 size: 11 residues. Germline V lookup: CDR1 DFQATT, CDR2 SNEGSKA (reference sequence). The ends were cut back, 2 bases at V and 10 bases at J, with 9 bases in the middle. For the CDR3, the DNA is TGCAGTGCTAGATGGGGAGACGAGCAGTTCTTC. Translated, it gives CSARWGDEQFF.

The V gene is TRBV6-5, the J gene TRBJ2-1; the match to TRBD2 covers 8 bases. The CDR3 has 19 amino acids. Germline CDR1 reads MNHEY; CDR2 reads SVGAGI. Losses at the gene ends were 4 bases for V and 4 bases for J; bases not matched to a gene: 18. The DNA for the CDR3 is TGTGCCAGCAGTTGCCGGGGAGGGGTTCCTAGCGGGCTTTACAATGAGCAGTTCTTC. This gives the protein CASSCRGGVPSGLYNEQFF.

The rearrangement links TRBV11-1 to TRBJ2-1, with TRBD2 matching 9 bases. The CDR3 runs to 16 residues. With V trimmed by 1 base and J by 2 bases, 3 bases remained unmatched. Germline loops: CDR1 SGHAT, CDR2 FQDESV (reference sequence). CDR3 bases: TGTGCCAGCAGCTTAGAGGCGGGAGGGGCCTACAATGAGCAGTTCTTC. Protein product: CASSLEAGGAYNEQFF.

The V gene is TRBV12-3 or TRBV12-4, the J gene TRBJ2-1; possible D gene TRBD2, 5 bases. V was pared by 10 bases and J by 12 bases, with 16 bases between. This CDR3 region has 11 residues. The CDR3 region has the DNA TGTGCCAATGGAGGCCCCATTGGGCAGTTCTTC. It specifies CANGGPIGQFF.